This is a list of T cell receptor beta chains from one sample in a study of blood T cell repertoires in COVID-19. Clones were read by immunoSEQ multiplex PCR, and TCRdb kept only the in-frame ones, dropping some. In the table there are more than 140,000 clones, 70% to 90% of which are singletons. Sequences were obtained from peripheral blood. All receptors derive from an older woman with acute or convalescent COVID-19. Each CDR3 is given with its conserved first and last residue. The D gene is left open where the match is weak. Where a row states a size, it is once, few, many or the class of an expanded clone; other rows omit it.

NA	TRBV6-5	TRBJ2-5	TRBD2	TGTGCCATCGGCGGGGGACCCGAGACCCAGTACTTC	CAIGGGPETQYF
NA	TRBV5-6	TRBJ2-3	TRBD1	TGTGCCAGCAGCTTGGGACAGGGTAGCACAGATACGCAGTATTTT	CASSLGQGSTDTQYF
NA	TRBV18	TRBJ1-2	TRBD1	TGTGCCAGCTCACCAGATCTCCGGACAGGTCTATCAGAAGGCTACACCTTC	CASSPDLRTGLSEGYTF
NA	TRBV4-1	TRBJ2-5	TRBD1	TGCGCCAGCAGCCAAGAATCAGGGGGCAAAGAGACCCAGTACTTC	CASSQESGGKETQYF
NA	TRBV2	TRBJ2-1	NA	TGTGCCAGTCAGAGGGCATCGGTGTACAATGAGCAGTTCTTC	CASQRASVYNEQFF
NA	TRBV18	TRBJ2-7	NA	TGTGCCAGCTCACCAGATGACGCGGGGTACGAAGACGAGCAGTACTTC	CASSPDDAGYEDEQYF
NA	TRBV2	TRBJ2-2	TRBD1	TGTGCCAGCAGTCCTCAGGGGGTAGGGAACACCGGGGAGCTGTTTTTT	CASSPQGVGNTGELFF
NA	TRBV28	TRBJ1-1	NA	TGTGCCAGCAGCCTAACTTACTTCAGGGGAATGGGCACTGAAGCTTTCTTT	CASSLTYFRGMGTEAFF
NA	TRBV19	TRBJ2-2	TRBD1	TGTGCCAGTAGTTCCGGGGACTTCCACAGGGGGCCTAACACCGGGGAGCTGTTTTTT	CASSSGDFHRGPNTGELFF
NA	TRBV30	TRBJ1-3	TRBD1	TGTGCCTGGAGTGTACCGACAGGGGGCTACTCTGGAAACACCATATATTTT	CAWSVPTGGYSGNTIYF
NA	TRBV3-1/TRBV3-2	TRBJ1-1	NA	TGTGCCAGCAGCCAAGTATTGGGGCCGGGGAACACTGAAGCTTTCTTT	CASSQVLGPGNTEAFF
once	TRBV13	TRBJ2-7	TRBD2	TGTGCCAGCAGCCCCGAGCGGGGGGGCCCCTACGAGCAGTACTTC	CASSPERGGPYEQYF
once	TRBV7-8	TRBJ2-7	NA	TGTGCCAGCAGCCCCGGCTACGAGCAGTACTTC	CASSPGYEQYF
NA	TRBV5-8	TRBJ2-7	NA	TGTGCCAGCAGCCCAAGGCGCGGGGTCCTCTACGAGCAGTACTTC	CASSPRRGVLYEQYF
NA	TRBV4-3	TRBJ1-2	NA	TGCGCCAGCAGCCAAGTATCTTACGGCGGAGGCTACACCTTC	CASSQVSYGGGYTF
once	TRBV13	TRBJ2-7	TRBD1	TGTGCCAGCAGCTTAGCCCCGGACAGGGAGCAGTACTTC	CASSLAPDREQYF
NA	TRBV19	TRBJ1-1	NA	TGTGCCAGTAGGGGCCTCAGGCCCGCCACTGAAGCTTTCTTT	CASRGLRPATEAFF
NA	TRBV19	TRBJ1-5	NA	TGTGCCAGTAGTCTGGGGGGACTTAGCAATCAGCCCCAGCATTTT	CASSLGGLSNQPQHF
NA	TRBV6-5	TRBJ1-1	NA	TGTGCCAGCAGTTACTCACAGGGAAGCACTGAAGCTTTCTTT	CASSYSQGSTEAFF
NA	TRBV28	TRBJ1-3	NA	TGTGCCAGCAGTTTACTTCGGGGGACTTCTGGAAACACCATATATTTT	CASSLLRGTSGNTIYF
NA	TRBV19	TRBJ2-1	TRBD2	TGTGCCAGTAGCCCGGGGGGGAGGGGCTTTAGGAATGAGCAGTTCTTC	CASSPGGRGFRNEQFF
NA	TRBV7-2	TRBJ2-3	NA	TGTGCCAGCACCCCGGCGAGGCTTCGGGGCACAGATACGCAGTATTTT	CASTPARLRGTDTQYF